The subject of this entry is one T cell receptor beta chain. The sample is drawn from a study of blood T cell repertoires in COVID-19. Method: immunoSEQ multiplex PCR; TCRdb's copy keeps in-frame clones and lacks some. The data show about 150,000 clones, with around 78% seen just once and around 1.5% held by the top ten. The germline V gene has CDR1 PRHDT and CDR2 FYEKMQ (reference sequence). This CDR3 is 16 amino acids long. Trimming took off 3 bases at V and 1 base at J, with 12 bases between the two ends. Source material: peripheral blood. The chain employs TRBV13 and TRBJ2-2; possible D gene TRBD1, 7 bases. This TCR was recovered from a man of 80 years or more with acute or convalescent COVID-19. CDR3 sequence reads: CASSFRQGGNTGELFF. CDR3 in DNA: TGTGCCAGCAGCTTCAGACAGGGAGGGAACACCGGGGAGCTGTTTTTT.